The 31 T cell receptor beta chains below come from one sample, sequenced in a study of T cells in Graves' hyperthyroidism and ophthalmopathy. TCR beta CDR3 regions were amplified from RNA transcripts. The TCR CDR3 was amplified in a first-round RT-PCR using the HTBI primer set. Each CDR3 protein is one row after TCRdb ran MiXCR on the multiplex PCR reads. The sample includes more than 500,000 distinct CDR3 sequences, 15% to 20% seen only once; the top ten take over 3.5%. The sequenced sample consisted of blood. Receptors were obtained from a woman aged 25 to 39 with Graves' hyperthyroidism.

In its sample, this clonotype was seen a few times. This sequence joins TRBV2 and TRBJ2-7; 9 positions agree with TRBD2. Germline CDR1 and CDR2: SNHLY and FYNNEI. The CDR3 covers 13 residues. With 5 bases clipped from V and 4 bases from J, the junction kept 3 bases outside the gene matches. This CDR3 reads CASSRTSVYEQYF. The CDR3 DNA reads TGTGCCAGCAGTAGGACTAGCGTGTACGAGCAGTACTTC.

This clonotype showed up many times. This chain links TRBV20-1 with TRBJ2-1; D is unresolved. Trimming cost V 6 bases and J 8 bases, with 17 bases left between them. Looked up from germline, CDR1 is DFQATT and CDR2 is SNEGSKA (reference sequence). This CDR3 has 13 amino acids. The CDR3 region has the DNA TGCAGTGCGAGCCAGGCTAGTTACCATGAGCAGTTCTTC. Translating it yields CSASQASYHEQFF.

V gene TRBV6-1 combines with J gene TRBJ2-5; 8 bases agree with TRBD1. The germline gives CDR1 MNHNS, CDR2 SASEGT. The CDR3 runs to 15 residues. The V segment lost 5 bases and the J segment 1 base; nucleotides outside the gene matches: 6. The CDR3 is CASSIGTGTQETQYF. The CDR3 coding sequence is TGTGCCAGCAGTATTGGGACAGGTACCCAAGAGACCCAGTACTTC.

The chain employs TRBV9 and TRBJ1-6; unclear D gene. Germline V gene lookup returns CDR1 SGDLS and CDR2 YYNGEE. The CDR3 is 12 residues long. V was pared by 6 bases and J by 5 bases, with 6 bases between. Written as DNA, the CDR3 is TGTGCCAGCAACGGAAATAATTCACCCCTCCACTTT. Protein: CASNGNNSPLHF.

The chain's CDR3 is CSASQGFSYEQYF. The CDR3 nucleotides are TGCAGTGCCAGCCAGGGGTTCTCCTACGAGCAGTACTTC. The chain combines TRBV20-1 with TRBJ2-7, with a tentative D call TRBD1 (6 bases). The germline gives CDR1 DFQATT, CDR2 SNEGSKA (reference sequence). Deletions cut 6 bases from V and 0 bases from J, with 12 bases between. The CDR3 runs 13 residues.

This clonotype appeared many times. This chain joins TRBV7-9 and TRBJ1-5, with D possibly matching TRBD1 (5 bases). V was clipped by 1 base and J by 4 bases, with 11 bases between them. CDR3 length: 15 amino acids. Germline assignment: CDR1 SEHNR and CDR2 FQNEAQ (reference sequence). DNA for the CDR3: TGTGCCAGCAGCTTAGGTTCGACAGAGAATCAGCCCCAGCATTTT. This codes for CASSLGSTENQPQHF.

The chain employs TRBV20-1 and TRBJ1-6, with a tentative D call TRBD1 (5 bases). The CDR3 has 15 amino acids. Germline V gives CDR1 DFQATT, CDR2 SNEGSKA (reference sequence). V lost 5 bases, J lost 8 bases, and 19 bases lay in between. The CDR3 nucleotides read TGCAGTGCTCCTCGGTGGGGGAAGGAGGATTCACCCCTCCACTTT. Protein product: CSAPRWGKEDSPLHF.

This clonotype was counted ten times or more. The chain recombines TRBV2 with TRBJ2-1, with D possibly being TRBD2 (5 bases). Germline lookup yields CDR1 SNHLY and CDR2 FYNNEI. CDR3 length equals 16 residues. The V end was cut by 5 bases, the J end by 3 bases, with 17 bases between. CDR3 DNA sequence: TGTGCCAGCAGTCCTTACGCCCCGGACTTCTACAATGAGCAGTTCTTC. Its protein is CASSPYAPDFYNEQFF.

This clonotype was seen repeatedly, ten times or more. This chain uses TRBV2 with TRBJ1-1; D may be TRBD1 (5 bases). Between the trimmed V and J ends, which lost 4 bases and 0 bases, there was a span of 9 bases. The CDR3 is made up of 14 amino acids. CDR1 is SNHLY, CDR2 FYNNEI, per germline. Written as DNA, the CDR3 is TGTGCCAGCAGTGCGGGGGATGTGAACACTGAAGCTTTCTTT. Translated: CASSAGDVNTEAFF.

The CDR3 sequence: CSARDLTKGSYEQYF. The DNA for the CDR3 is TGCAGTGCTAGAGATCTAACTAAGGGCTCCTACGAGCAGTACTTC. This chain uses TRBV20-1 with TRBJ2-7, with D unclear. V lost 0 bases and J lost 0, with 12 bases in between. Germline-derived CDR1 and CDR2 are DFQATT and SNEGSKA (reference sequence). This CDR3 spans 15 amino acids.

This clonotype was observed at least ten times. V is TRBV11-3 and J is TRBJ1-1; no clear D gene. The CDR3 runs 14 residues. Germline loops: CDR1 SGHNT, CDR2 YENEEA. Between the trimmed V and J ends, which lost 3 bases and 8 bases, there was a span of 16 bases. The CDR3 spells CASSFSPVRREAFF. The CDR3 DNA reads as TGTGCCAGCAGCTTTAGCCCAGTACGTCGCGAAGCTTTCTTT. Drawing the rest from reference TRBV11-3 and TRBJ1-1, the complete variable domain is EAGVVQSPRYKIIEKKQPVAFWCNPISGHNTLYWYLQNLGQGPELLIRYENEEAVDDSQLPKDRFSAERLKGVDSTLKIQPAELGDSAVYLCASSFSPVRREAFFGQGTRLTVV.

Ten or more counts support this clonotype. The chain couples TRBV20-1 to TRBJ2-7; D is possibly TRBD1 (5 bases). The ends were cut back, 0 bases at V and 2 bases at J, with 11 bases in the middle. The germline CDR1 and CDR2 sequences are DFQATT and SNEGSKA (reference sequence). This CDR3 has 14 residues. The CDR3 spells CSARDLQGPYEQYF. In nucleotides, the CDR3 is TGCAGTGCTAGAGATCTCCAGGGTCCCTACGAGCAGTACTTC.

CDR3 in DNA: TGTGCCAGCAGCGCCACCCCTAGCGGAGAGACCCAGTACTTC. It specifies CASSATPSGETQYF. This chain links TRBV13 with TRBJ2-5; 7 positions match TRBD2. The V segment lost 5 bases and the J segment 4 bases; nucleotides outside the gene matches: 7. The CDR3 totals 14 residues. CDR1 is PRHDT, CDR2 FYEKMQ, per germline (reference sequence). The entire variable domain, with the rest obtained from reference TRBV13 and TRBJ2-5, is as follows: AAGVIQSPRHLIKEKRETATLKCYPIPRHDTVYWYQQGPGQDPQFLISFYEKMQSDKGSIPDRFSAQQFSDYHSELNMSSLELGDSALYFCASSATPSGETQYFGPGTRLLVL.

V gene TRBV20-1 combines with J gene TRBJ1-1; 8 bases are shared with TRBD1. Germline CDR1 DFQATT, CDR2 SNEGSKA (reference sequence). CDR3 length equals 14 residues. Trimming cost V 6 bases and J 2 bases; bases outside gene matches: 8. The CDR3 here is CSATEDRANTEAFF. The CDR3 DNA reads TGCAGTGCCACTGAGGACAGGGCCAACACTGAAGCTTTCTTT.

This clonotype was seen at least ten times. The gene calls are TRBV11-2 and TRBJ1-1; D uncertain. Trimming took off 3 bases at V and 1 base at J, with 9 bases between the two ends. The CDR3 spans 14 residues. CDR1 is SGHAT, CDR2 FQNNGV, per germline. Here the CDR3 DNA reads TGTGCCAGCAGCTTTGGCCCGGGGAACACTGAAGCTTTCTTT. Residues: CASSFGPGNTEAFF.

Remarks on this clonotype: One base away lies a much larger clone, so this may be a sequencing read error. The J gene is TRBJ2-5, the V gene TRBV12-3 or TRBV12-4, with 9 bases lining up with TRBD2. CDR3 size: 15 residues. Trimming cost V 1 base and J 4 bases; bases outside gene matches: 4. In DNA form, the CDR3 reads TGTGCCAGCAGTTTAGTGCGGGAGGGCGGAGAGACCCAGTACTTC. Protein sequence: CASSLVREGGETQYF.

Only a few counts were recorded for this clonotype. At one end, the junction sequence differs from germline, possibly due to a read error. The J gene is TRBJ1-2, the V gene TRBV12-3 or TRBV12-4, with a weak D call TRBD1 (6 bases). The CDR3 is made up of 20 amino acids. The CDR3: CASSHPTSASTGAADYGYAF. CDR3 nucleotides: TGTGCCAGCAGTCATCCCACATCAGCGTCGACGGGGGCGGCAGACTATGGCTACGCCTTC.

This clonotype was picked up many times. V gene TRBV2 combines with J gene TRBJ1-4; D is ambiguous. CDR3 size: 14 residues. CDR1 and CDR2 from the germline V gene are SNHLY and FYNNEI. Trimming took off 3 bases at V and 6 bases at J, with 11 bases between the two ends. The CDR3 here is CASSDFVTDEKLFF. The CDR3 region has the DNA TGTGCCAGCAGTGATTTCGTTACAGATGAAAAACTGTTTTTT.

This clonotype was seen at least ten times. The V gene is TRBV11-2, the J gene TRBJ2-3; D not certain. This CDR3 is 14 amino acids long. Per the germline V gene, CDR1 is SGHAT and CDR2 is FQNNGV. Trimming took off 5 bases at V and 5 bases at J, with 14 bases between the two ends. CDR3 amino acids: CASSPAATIDTQYF. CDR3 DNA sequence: TGTGCCAGCAGCCCGGCGGCTACCATAGATACGCAGTATTTT.

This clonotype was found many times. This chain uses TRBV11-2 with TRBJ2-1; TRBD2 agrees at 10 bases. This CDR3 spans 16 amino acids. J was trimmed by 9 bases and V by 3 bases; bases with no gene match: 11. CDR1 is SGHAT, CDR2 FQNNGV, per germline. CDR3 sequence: CASSFSIQEREGEQFF. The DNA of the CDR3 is TGTGCCAGCAGCTTCTCCATTCAGGAGCGGGAGGGTGAGCAGTTCTTC.

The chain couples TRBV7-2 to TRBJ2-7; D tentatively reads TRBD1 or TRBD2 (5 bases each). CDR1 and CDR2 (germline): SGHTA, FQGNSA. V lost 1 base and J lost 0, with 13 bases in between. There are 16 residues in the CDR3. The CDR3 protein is CASSLDTQGVSYEQYF. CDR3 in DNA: TGTGCCAGCAGCTTAGATACGCAGGGAGTCTCCTACGAGCAGTACTTC.

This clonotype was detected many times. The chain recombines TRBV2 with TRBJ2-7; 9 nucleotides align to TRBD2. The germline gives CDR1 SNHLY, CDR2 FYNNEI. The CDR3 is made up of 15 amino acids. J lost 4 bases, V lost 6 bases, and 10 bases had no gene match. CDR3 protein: CASRSEAGGRYEQYF. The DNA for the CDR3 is TGTGCCAGCAGGAGCGAGGCGGGAGGGAGGTACGAGCAGTACTTC.

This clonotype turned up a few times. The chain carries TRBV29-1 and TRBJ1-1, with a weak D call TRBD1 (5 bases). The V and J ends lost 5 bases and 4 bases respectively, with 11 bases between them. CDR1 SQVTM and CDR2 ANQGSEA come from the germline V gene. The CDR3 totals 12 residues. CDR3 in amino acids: CSVYTRGTEAFF. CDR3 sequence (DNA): TGCAGCGTTTACACGAGGGGCACTGAAGCTTTCTTT.

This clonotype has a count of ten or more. The CDR3, as DNA: TGTGCCAGCAGACGGCAGGGCAAGACAGATACGCAGTATTTT. This codes for CASRRQGKTDTQYF. The rearrangement links TRBV7-9 to TRBJ2-3; weak D call: TRBD1 (5 bases). Germline V gene sequence: CDR1 SEHNR, CDR2 FQNEAQ (reference sequence). The CDR3 totals 14 residues. Between the trimmed V and J ends, which lost 6 bases and 3 bases, there was a span of 13 bases.

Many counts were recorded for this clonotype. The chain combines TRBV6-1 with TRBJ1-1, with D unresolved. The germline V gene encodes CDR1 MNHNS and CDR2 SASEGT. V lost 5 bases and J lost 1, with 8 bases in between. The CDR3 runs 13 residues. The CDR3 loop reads CASSWERNTEAFF. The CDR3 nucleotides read TGTGCCAGCAGTTGGGAGAGGAACACTGAAGCTTTCTTT.

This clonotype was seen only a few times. This CDR3 is CSAHSPLRTSVETQYF. The CDR3 DNA reads TGCAGTGCTCACTCTCCTTTGCGGACTAGCGTAGAGACCCAGTACTTC. The chain joins TRBV20-1 to TRBJ2-5, with 9 nucleotides matching TRBD2. Per the germline V gene, CDR1 is DFQATT and CDR2 is SNEGSKA (reference sequence). This CDR3 spans 16 amino acids. The trim removed 5 bases at V and 4 bases at J, leaving 14 bases unmatched.

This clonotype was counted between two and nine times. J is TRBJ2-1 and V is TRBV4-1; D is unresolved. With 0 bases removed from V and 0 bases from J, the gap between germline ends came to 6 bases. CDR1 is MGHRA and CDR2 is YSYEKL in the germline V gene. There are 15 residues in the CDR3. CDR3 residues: CASSQELVSYNEQFF. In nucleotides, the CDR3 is TGCGCCAGCAGCCAAGAATTAGTCTCCTACAATGAGCAGTTCTTC.

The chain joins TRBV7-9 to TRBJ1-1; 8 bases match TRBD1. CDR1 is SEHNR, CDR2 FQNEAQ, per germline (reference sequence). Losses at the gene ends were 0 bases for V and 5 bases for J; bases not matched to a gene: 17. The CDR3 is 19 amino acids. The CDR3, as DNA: TGTGCCAGCAGCTTAGCGAGTTGGGGGGACAGGCGGCCGGGTACTGAAGCTTTCTTT. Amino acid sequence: CASSLASWGDRRPGTEAFF.

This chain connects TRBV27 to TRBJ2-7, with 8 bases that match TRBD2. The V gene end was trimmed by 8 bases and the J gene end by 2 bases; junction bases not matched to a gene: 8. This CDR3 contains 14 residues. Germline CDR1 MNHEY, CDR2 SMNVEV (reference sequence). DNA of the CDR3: TGTGCCAGCGGTAAACTACTAGCGGCCTACGAGCAGTACTTC. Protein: CASGKLLAAYEQYF.

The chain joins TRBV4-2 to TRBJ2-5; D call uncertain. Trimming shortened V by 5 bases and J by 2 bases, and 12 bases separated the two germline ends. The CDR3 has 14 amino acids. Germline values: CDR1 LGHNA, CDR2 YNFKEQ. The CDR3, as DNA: TGTGCCAGCAGCATCCACGAAGGGCAAGAGACCCAGTACTTC. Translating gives CASSIHEGQETQYF.

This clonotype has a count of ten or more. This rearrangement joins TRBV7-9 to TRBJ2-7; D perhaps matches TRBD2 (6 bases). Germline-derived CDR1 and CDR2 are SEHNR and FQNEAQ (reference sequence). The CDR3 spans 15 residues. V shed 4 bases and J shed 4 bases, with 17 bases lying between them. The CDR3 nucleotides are TGTGCCAGCAGCTCGACCTACGGGAGAGCTTACGAGCAGTACTTC. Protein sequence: CASSSTYGRAYEQYF.